The clone carrying this T cell receptor beta chain was recorded only once. The sample originates from a study of cytomegalovirus exposure and HLA in healthy donors. Vbeta (60) and Jbeta (13) primers were used in the PCR. Some clones are missing from TCRdb's copy, which holds only in-frame ones; the method was immunoSEQ multiplex PCR. Seen here are about 200,000 clones, more than 80% observed once, and the top ten hold 2.5% to 3%. The CDR3 has 15 residues. Per the germline V gene, CDR1 is SEHNR and CDR2 is FQNEAQ (reference sequence). V lost 1 base and J 2 bases, leaving 10 bases between the germline ends.

The sequence derives from a man aged 25-40 years in good health and CMV-seronegative. The gene calls are TRBV7-9 and TRBJ2-3; a weak D match, TRBD1 (6 bases). Sequencing was done on a sample of PBMCs. The chain's CDR3 is CASSLVTGLTDTQYF. The CDR3 nucleotides are TGTGCCAGCAGCTTAGTAACAGGGCTCACAGATACGCAGTATTTT.